This T cell receptor beta chain was recovered during a study of blood T cell repertoires in COVID-19. Looking at the study overall: COVID-19 samples collected from the United States, Italy and Spain covered acute and convalescent phases.

Germline CDR1 SGHRS, CDR2 YFSETQ. Trimming pared 4 bases from V and 10 bases from J, leaving 12 bases between. The CDR3 runs 13 residues. Using immunoSEQ multiplex PCR, the repertoire was profiled, and TCRdb retains in-frame clones only, with some absent. Of 60,000 to 85,000 clones listed, around nine tenths were seen once; the top ten hold around 3.5%. This clone was found once. This TCR came from a woman between 45 and 65 years old with COVID-19, enrolled during active disease. The chain recombines TRBV5-1 with TRBJ1-6, with no clear D. Input material: peripheral blood. CDR3 DNA: TGCGCCAGCAGCAGGATCCGGGGATCACCCCTCCACTTT. Its translation: CASSRIRGSPLHF.